This T cell receptor (beta chain) is from a study of long-term antiretroviral therapy in people with HIV (dated by TCRdb to 2022 to 2024). The study in broad terms: The earliest samples were collected approximately a decade before the 2015 WHO recommendation for immediate ART, a period when ART was typically delayed until CD4 counts fell. Whether ART initiation and durable HIV suppression were associated with changes in peripheral blood TRB repertoire composition and diversity was tested in a retrospective serial study. A total of roughly 200 cryopreserved PBMC samples came from 25 to 35 adults with confirmed HIV infection and were collected serially over a mean of roughly six years (range 1-12). Eleven of the 30 participants with HIV were female. No cross-contamination during QIAcube processing turned up in test extractions that ran a monoclonal T-cell line alongside 33 polyclonal samples.

Participants were included only if at least one PBMC sample before ART initiation and at least two post-ART samples were available. Every participant with HIV received treatment in the United States of America. Before DNA extraction, cryopreserved samples of roughly 0.9-10 million PBMC were thawed and then washed. At the time of the earliest PBMC sample, participants with HIV were aged between roughly 20 and 60 years. Each participant contributed PBMC samples from 1-4 timepoints before ART initiation and 2-8 timepoints after ART initiation, with a median of 7 samples. For every participant, serial HIV viral load, CD4+ T-cell count, ART history and demographic data were obtained. A Qiagen kit on a QIAcube was used to extract genomic DNA from unsorted PBMC, with samples processed in batches of 12. The full study reports these points: At every time point, the repertoire was dominated by expanded TRB clones first identified before ART initiation, although this dominance fluctuated and, in many PLHIV, declined after ART. Unsorted PBMC were profiled instead of sorted CD4+ and CD8+ T cells because pre-ART samples had limited cell numbers. Because PBMC availability was limited, only the TCR beta chain was sequenced, with no alpha chain pairing. No data were available on ART adherence, viral resistance or therapy changes, limiting inferences about post-ART repertoire changes. Samples dated from the mid-2000s to the late 2010s, and the ART regimens used may be less effective than current ones. Starting ART was linked to a significant rise in TRB diversity, yet even with long-term ART the diversity remained significantly lower than in transplant donor controls. Narrower CDR3 length ranges were observed in HIV repertoires than in controls, and an antigen-experienced repertoire with only a slight naive shift after ART was suggested by the network structure.

For this clone: It has no known antigen specificity. No quality values exist for individual bases; no much larger clone is one base distant.

The immunoSEQ hsTCRB v3.0 assay was used at survey level resolution to sequence the TRB variable region. A depth of about 40,000-50,000 T-cell genomes per sample was targeted for TRB sequencing. TRB libraries were pooled and sequenced on an Illumina MiSeq using a v3 150-cycle kit. In the paper's pipeline: Repertoire analysis was run in R within a reproducible Nextflow workflow that covered QC, data transformation and analysis. Custom analyses were implemented in LymphoSeq2, an R package for AIRR-Seq data exploration. After excluding a handful of samples that yielded fewer than 5000 total TRB sequences, approximately 170 HIV repertoires remained for analysis. Of the 188 retained HIV repertoires, 55 to 60 were collected before and more than 120 after ART initiation. Each repertoire was downsampled to 5000 TRB nucleotide sequences, and summary statistics were averaged across 100 downsampling iterations. TRB sequences were retained for analysis only if CDR3 regions of at least seven amino acids were present. Diversity was assessed using a clonality score derived from Shannon entropy and using the Gini coefficient. In repertoire networks, the top 5000 CDR3 amino acid sequences were linked whenever an edit distance of one separated two sequences. For TRB CDR3 amino acid sequences, antigen specificity groups and MHC restriction were predicted with GLIPH2. Known CMV, EBV, HIV or tissue antigen associations were flagged by matching CDR3 amino acid sequences against VDJdb and McPAS-TCR. Pre-ART, post-ART and control groups were compared with Wilcoxon signed-rank tests and Holm-Bonferroni correction. TCRdb holds this immuneACCESS table with in-frame rearrangements only. Some clones are missing; in checked studies, unresolved V genes explain under half, and the rest has no known cause. Clonal size and the V and J genes are those of that table, whereas D and trimming came from the DNA. The table for this sample lists 20,000 or so clones; about nine tenths of them were counted only once. 6.5% to 8.5% of the sample is in the top ten clones.

V is clipped by 1 base and J by 8 bases, and the sequence between their germline boundaries is 11 bases long. CDR1 and CDR2 are read off the germline V gene as ENHRY and SYGVKD. The CDR3 numbers 13 residues from cysteine through phenylalanine. Solely the CDR3 DNA is kept, with 39 bases framed from the first base. The receptor was derived from a man aged 18 to 30 with HIV. The V and J segments used are TRBV10-3 and TRBJ1-1; the D region possibly corresponds to TRBD1 (6 bases align). The source material was unsorted PBMCs, sampled 0.2 years before starting antiretroviral therapy. The bases are TGTGCCATCAGTGAGTTTAGGGGGAACGAAGCTTTCTTT. Its translation is CAISEFRGNEAFF.